The 7 T cell receptor beta chains below all came from one sample that was sequenced in a study of chemoradiotherapy in HPV16-positive cancers. The repertoire was sequenced with immunoSEQ multiplex PCR; TCRdb's copy has only in-frame clones and lacks some. The sample lists hundreds of clones, 88% occurring once. Source: tumor tissue, taken from a patient who underwent chemoradiotherapy. The receptors shown here come from a human donor with HPV-associated anogenital cancer.

This sequence joins TRBV18 and TRBJ1-1; 8 bases agree with TRBD1. Germline lookup yields CDR1 KGHSH and CDR2 LQKENI. V shed 3 bases, J shed 3 bases, and the junction held 0 bases outside the gene matches. The length of the CDR3 is 13 residues. The chain's CDR3 is CASSPGQDTEAFF. CDR3 coding DNA: TGTGCCAGCTCACCGGGACAGGACACTGAAGCTTTCTTT.

This clone appeared a single time. The CDR3 nucleotides read TGCAGCGTTGAACAGAGACTAATACAAAGTCGGGCCAACGTCCTGACTTTC. As protein: CSVEQRLIQSRANVLTF. The gene calls are TRBV29-1 and TRBJ2-6, with D possibly matching TRBD2 (5 bases). Trimming pared 2 bases from V and 5 bases from J, leaving 19 bases between. The CDR3 spans 17 residues. CDR1 SQVTM and CDR2 ANQGSEA come from the germline V gene.

This clone is a singleton in its sample. The chain carries TRBV5-1 and TRBJ2-7, with D maybe TRBD1 (6 bases). Deletions cut 1 base from V and 0 bases from J, with 8 bases between. In germline, CDR1 is SGHRS, CDR2 YFSETQ. CDR3 length: 14 residues. The CDR3 nucleotides are TGCGCCAGCAGCTTGAACAGGGTCTCCTACGAGCAGTACTTC. Protein product: CASSLNRVSYEQYF.

The chain links TRBV12-5 to TRBJ2-1, with 8 bases that match TRBD2. The CDR3 has 14 amino acids. J gave up 11 bases and V 6 bases, and 12 bases lay outside the gene matches. Looked up from germline, CDR1 is LGHNT and CDR2 is FRNRAP. CDR3 protein: CASGREGAVYKQFF. CDR3 nucleotide sequence: TGTGCTAGTGGACGGGAGGGCGCCGTCTATAAGCAGTTCTTC.

This clone has a single count. The chain combines TRBV6-6 with TRBJ1-1; possibly TRBD1 for D (5 bases). CDR1 MNHNY and CDR2 SVGAGI come from the germline V gene (reference sequence). V lost 2 bases and J lost 8, with 12 bases in between. This CDR3 is built from 13 residues. The DNA of the CDR3 is TGTGCCAGCAGTTACACTCCTTGGGGGGAAGCTTTCTTT. It specifies CASSYTPWGEAFF.

The genes are TRBV7-9 and TRBJ1-2; unclear D gene. Trimming cost V 5 bases and J 6 bases, with 16 bases left between them. CDR3 length: 14 residues. The germline V gene has CDR1 SEHNR and CDR2 FQNEAQ (reference sequence). CDR3 protein: CASSPRGGSDGYTF. In nucleotides, the CDR3 is TGTGCCAGCAGCCCGCGGGGAGGGAGTGATGGCTACACCTTC.

The chain uses TRBV4-3 and TRBJ2-1; 11 bases line up with TRBD1. This CDR3 is 16 amino acids long. The J segment lost 6 bases and the V segment lost 0 bases, leaving 4 bases of the junction unmatched. CDR1 and CDR2 from the germline V gene are LGHNA and YSLEER. The CDR3 coding sequence is TGCGCCAGCAGCCAAGAGGGGGGGACAGGGGGCAATGAGCAGTTCTTC. It yields the protein CASSQEGGTGGNEQFF.